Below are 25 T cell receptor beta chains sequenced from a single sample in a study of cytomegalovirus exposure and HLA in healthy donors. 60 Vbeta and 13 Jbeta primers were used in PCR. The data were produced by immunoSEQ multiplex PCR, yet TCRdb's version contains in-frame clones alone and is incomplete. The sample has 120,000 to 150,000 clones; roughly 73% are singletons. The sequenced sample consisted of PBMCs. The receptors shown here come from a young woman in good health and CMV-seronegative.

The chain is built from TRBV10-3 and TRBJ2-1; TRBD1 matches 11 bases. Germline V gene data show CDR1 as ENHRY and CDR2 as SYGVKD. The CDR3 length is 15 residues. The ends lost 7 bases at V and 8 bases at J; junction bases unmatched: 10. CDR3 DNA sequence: TGTGCCATCACTGACGGGACAGGGGGTTTGGATGAGCAGTTCTTC. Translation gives CAITDGTGGLDEQFF.

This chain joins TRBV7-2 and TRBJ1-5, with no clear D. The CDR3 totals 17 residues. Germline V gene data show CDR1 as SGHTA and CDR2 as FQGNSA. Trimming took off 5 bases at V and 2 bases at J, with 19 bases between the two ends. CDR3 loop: CASSPTTGWERNQPQHF. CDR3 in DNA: TGTGCCAGCAGCCCAACCACCGGCTGGGAGCGCAATCAGCCCCAGCATTTT.

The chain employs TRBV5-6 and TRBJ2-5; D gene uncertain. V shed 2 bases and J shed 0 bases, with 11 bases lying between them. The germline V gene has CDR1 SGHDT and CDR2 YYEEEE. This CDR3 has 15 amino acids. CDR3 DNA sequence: TGTGCCAGCAGCTTCCGTAGGAGAGACCAAGAGACCCAGTACTTC. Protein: CASSFRRRDQETQYF.

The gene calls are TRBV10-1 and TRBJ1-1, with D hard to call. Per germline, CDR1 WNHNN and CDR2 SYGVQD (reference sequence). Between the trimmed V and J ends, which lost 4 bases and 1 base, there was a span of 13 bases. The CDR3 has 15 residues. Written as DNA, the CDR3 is TGCGCCAGCAGTGTAATTACTGCCACGAACACTGAAGCTTTCTTT. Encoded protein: CASSVITATNTEAFF.

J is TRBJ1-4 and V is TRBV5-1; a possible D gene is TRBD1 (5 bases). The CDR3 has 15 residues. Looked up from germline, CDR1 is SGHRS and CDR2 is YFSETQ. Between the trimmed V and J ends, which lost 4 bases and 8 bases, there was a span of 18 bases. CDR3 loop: CASSPLGLGAEKLFF. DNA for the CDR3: TGCGCCAGCAGCCCCCTCGGGCTTGGGGCCGAAAAACTGTTTTTT.

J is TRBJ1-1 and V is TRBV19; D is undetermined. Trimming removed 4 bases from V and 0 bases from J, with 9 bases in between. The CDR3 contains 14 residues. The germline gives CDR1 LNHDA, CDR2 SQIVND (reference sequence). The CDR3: CASSRAGVNTEAFF. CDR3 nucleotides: TGTGCCAGTAGTAGGGCAGGCGTGAACACTGAAGCTTTCTTT.

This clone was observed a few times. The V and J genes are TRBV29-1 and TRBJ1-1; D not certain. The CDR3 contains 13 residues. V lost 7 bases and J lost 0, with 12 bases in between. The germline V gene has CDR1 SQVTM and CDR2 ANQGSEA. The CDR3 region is CSGSRSMNTEAFF. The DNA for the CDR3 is TGCAGCGGATCTAGGTCAATGAACACTGAAGCTTTCTTT.

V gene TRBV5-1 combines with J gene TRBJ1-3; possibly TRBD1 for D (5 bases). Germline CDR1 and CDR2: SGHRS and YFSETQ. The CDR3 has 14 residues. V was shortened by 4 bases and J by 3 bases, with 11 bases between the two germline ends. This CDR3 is CASSLGTFGNTIYF. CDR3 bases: TGCGCCAGCAGCCTCGGGACTTTTGGAAACACCATATATTTT.

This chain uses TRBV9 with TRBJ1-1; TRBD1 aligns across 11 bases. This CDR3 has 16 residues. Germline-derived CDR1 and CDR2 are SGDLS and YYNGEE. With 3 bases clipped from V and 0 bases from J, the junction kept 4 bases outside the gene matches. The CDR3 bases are TGTGCCAGCAGCGCCGGGACAGGGGGGGTGAACACTGAAGCTTTCTTT. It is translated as CASSAGTGGVNTEAFF.

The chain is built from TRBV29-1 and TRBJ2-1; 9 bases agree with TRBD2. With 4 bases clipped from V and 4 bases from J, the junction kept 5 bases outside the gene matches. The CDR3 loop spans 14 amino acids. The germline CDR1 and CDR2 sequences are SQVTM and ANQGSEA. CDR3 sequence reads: CSVASLAGYNEQFF. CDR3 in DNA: TGCAGCGTTGCATCACTAGCGGGTTACAATGAGCAGTTCTTC.

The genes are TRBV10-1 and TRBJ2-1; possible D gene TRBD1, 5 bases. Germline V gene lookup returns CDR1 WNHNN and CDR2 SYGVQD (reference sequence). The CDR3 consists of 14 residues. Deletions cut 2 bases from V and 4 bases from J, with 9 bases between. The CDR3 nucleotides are TGCGCCAGCAGTGAGCAAAGACAGTACAATGAGCAGTTCTTC. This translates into CASSEQRQYNEQFF.

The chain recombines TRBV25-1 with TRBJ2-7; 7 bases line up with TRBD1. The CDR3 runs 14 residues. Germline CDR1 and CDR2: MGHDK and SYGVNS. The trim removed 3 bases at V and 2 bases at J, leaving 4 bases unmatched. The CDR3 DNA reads TGTGCCAGCAGTGACCGGGACAGCCCCTACGAGCAGTACTTC. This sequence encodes CASSDRDSPYEQYF.

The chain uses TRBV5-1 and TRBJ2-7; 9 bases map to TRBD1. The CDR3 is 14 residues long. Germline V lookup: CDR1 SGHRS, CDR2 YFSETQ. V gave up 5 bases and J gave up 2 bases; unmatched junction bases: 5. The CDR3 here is CASRSTGGPYEQYF. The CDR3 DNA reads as TGCGCCAGCAGGTCGACAGGGGGGCCCTACGAGCAGTACTTC.

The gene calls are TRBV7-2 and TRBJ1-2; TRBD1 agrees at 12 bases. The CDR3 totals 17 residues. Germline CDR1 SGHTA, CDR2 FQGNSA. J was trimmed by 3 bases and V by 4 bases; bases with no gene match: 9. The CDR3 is CASSSGTGGLGDYGYTF. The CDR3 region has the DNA TGTGCCAGCAGCTCCGGGACAGGGGGCCTAGGGGACTATGGCTACACCTTC.

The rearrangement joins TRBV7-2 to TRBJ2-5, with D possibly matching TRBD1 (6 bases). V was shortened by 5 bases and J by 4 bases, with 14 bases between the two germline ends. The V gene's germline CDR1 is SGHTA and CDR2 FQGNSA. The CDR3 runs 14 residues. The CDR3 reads CASSPNRVSETQYF. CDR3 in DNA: TGTGCCAGCAGCCCGAACAGGGTGTCAGAGACCCAGTACTTC.

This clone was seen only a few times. For the CDR3, the DNA is TGTGCCAGCAGCCGACAGGGCACCAATTCACCCCTCCACTTT. Amino acid sequence: CASSRQGTNSPLHF. The rearrangement joins TRBV7-9 to TRBJ1-6, with TRBD1 matching 7 bases. V lost 5 bases to trimming and J lost 7 bases; unmatched junction nucleotides: 5. The germline V gene has CDR1 SEHNR and CDR2 FQNEAQ (reference sequence). The length of the CDR3 is 14 residues.

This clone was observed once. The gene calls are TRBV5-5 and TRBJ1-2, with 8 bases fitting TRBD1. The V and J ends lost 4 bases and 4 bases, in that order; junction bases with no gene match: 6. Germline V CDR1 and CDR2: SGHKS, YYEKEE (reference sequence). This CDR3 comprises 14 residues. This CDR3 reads CASSTGQGSYGYTF. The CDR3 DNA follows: TGTGCCAGCAGCACCGGACAGGGAAGCTATGGCTACACCTTC.

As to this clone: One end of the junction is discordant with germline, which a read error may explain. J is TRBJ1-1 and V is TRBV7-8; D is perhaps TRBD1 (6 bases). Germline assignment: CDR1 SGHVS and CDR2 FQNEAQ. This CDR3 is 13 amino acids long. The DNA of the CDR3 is TGTGCCAGCAGCATCAGTGGGGACACTGAGGCTTTCTTT. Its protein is CASSISGDTEAFF.

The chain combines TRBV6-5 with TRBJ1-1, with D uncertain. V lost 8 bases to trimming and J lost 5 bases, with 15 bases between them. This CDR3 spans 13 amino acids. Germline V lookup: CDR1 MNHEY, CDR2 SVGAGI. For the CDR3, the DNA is TGTGCCAGCCAGATATCCCGGGGAACTGAAGCTTTCTTT. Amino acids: CASQISRGTEAFF.

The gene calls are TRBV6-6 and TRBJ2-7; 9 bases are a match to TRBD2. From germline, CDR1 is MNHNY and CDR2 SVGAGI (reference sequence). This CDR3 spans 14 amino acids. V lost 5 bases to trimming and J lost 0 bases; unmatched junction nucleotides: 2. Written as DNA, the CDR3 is TGTGCCAGCAGTCTAGCGGGACTCTCCTACGAGCAGTACTTC. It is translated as CASSLAGLSYEQYF.

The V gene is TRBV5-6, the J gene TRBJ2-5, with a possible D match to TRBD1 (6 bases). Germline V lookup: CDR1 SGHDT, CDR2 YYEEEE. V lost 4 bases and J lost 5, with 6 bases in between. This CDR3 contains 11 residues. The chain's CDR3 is CASSQGETQYF. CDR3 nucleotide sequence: TGTGCCAGCAGCCAGGGGGAGACCCAGTACTTC.

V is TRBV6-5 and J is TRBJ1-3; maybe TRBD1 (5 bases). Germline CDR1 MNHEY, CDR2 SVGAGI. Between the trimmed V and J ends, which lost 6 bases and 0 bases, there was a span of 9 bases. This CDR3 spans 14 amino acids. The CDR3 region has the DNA TGTGCCAGCAGACTCCAGGGCTCTGGAAACACCATATATTTT. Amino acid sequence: CASRLQGSGNTIYF.

DNA for the CDR3: TGTGCCAGTAGCCTAACATCGGGCACCGGGGAGCTGTTTTTT. Translated: CASSLTSGTGELFF. The chain couples TRBV19 to TRBJ2-2; no clear D gene. The germline gives CDR1 LNHDA, CDR2 SQIVND (reference sequence). The CDR3 consists of 14 residues. V shed 6 bases and J shed 4 bases, with 12 bases lying between them.

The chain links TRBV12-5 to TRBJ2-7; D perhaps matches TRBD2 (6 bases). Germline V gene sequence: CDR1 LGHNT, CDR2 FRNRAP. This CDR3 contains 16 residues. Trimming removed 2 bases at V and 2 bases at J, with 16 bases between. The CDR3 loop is CASGLSLGREPYEQYV. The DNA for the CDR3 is TGTGCTAGTGGTTTGTCCCTTGGACGGGAGCCCTACGAGCAGTACGTC.

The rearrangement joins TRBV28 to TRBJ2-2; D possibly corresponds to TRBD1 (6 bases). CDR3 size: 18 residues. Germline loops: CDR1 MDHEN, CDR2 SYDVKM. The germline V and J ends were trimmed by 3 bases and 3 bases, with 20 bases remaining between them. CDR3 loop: CASSFPLEQGTYTGELFF. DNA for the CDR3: TGTGCCAGCAGTTTTCCCCTAGAGCAGGGGACCTACACCGGGGAGCTGTTTTTT.